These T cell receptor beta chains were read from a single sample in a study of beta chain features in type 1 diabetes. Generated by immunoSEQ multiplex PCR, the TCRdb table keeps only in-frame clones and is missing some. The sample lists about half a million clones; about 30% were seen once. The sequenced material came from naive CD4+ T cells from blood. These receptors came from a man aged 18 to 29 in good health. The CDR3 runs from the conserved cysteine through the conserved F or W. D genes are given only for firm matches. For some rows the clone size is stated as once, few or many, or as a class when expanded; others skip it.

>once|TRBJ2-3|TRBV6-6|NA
TGTGCCAGCAATCGAGCGTACAGCACAGATACGCAGTATTTT
CASNRAYSTDTQYF
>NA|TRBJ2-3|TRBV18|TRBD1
TGTGCCAGCTCCCCTTTGACAGGGGACCCTAAGTATTTT
CASSPLTGDPKYF
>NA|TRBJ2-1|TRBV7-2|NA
TGTGCCAGCAGCTTAGGACTCTACAATGAGCAGTTCTTC
CASSLGLYNEQFF
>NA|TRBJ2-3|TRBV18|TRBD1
TGTGCCAGCTCACCGAGCCCTCCGGGACAGAGCACAGATACGCAGTATTTT
CASSPSPPGQSTDTQYF
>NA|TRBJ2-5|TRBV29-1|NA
TGCAGCGTTAGGGCCGGGGAAGAGACCCAGTACTTC
CSVRAGEETQYF
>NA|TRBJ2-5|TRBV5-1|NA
TGCGCCAGCAGCTTGGGGCCCCCAGAGACCCAGTACTTC
CASSLGPPETQYF
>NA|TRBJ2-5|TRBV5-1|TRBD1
TGCGCCAGCAGCCCAGGGACAGCAGAGACCCAGTACTTC
CASSPGTAETQYF
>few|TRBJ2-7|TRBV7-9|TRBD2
TGTGCCAGCAGCTCCGGACTAGCGGGATCGTACGAGCAGTACTTC
CASSSGLAGSYEQYF
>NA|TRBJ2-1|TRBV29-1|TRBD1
TGCAGCGTGCACGACAGGGGAGGTCCCAATGAGCAGTTCTTC
CSVHDRGGPNEQFF
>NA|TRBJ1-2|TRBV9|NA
TGTGCCAGCAGCCGTAAGGAGGGGTTCAGTGGCTACACCTTC
CASSRKEGFSGYTF
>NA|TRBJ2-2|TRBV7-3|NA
TGTGCCAGCAGCTTGGAGCTTTACACCGGGGAGCTGTTTTTT
CASSLELYTGELFF
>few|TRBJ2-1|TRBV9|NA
TGTGCCAGCAGCGTTGGGTTCGGGATCTCCTACAATGAGCAGTTCTTC
CASSVGFGISYNEQFF
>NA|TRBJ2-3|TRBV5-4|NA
TGTGCCAGCAGCTTGCCCCTTTTGAGGGCAGATACGCAGTATTTT
CASSLPLLRADTQYF
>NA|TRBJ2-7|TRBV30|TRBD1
TGTGCCTGGAGACGGACAGGGCTGTACGAGCAGTACTTC
CAWRRTGLYEQYF
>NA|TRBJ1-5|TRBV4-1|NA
TGCGCCAGCAGCCATATGGGGGCGGCTCAGCCCCAGCATTTT
CASSHMGAAQPQHF
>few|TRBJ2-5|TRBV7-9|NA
TGTGCCAGCAGCTTGGATAACACCCCAGGGACCCAGTACTTC
CASSLDNTPGTQYF
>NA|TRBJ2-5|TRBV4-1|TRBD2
TGCGCCAGCAGCGATCGAGCGGGAGGGCTGAGAGAGACCCAGTACTTC
CASSDRAGGLRETQYF
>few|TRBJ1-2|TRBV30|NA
TGTGCCTGGAGAGCCACCGCCCCTCGGGGGGGCTACACCTTC
CAWRATAPRGGYTF
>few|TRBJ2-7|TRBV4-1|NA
TGCGCCAGCAGCCAAGATCTACTAGGAGGGGACTACGAGCAGTACTTC
CASSQDLLGGDYEQYF
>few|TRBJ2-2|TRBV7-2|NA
TGTGCCCTAAAGAGGGGGAGTACGAACACCGGGGAGCTGTTTTTT
CALKRGSTNTGELFF
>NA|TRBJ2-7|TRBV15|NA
TGTGCCACCAGCAAGAGCTCCTACGAGCAGTACTTC
CATSKSSYEQYF
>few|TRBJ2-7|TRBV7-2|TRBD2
TGTGCCAGCAGGGCGGAAAGCGGGACTACCTACGAGCAGTACTTC
CASRAESGTTYEQYF
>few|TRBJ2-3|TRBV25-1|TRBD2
TGTGCCAGCAGTGATTGGCTAGCGGGAGGGCCAGCAGATACGCAGTATTTT
CASSDWLAGGPADTQYF
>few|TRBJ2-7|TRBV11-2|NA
TGTGCCAGCAGCTTAGATCTAGCGAACTACGAGCAGTACTTC
CASSLDLANYEQYF
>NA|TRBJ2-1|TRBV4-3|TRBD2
TGCGCCAGCAGCCAAGATCGGGAGGGCTTGACCTACAATGAGCAGTTCTTC
CASSQDREGLTYNEQFF
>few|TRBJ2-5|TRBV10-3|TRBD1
TGTGCCATCACCAGGGACAGGGGGGGCGAGACCCAGTACTTC
CAITRDRGGETQYF
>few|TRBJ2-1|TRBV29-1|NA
TGCAGCGGTATACTCGGGGCTTACAATGAGCAGTTCTTC
CSGILGAYNEQFF
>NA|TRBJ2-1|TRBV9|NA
TGTGCCAGCAGCGTAGGCCTAATGGGTGAGCAGTTCTTC
CASSVGLMGEQFF